This T cell receptor (beta chain) was sequenced in a study of OX40 agonist ivuxolimab in advanced cancers. Study outcomes and limitations: By week 6 at 0.1 to 3.0 mg/kg, blood CD4+ and CD8+ T cells had expanded clonally.

Concerning this clone itself: Its cognate antigen is unknown.

The CDR3 sequence is 15 residues long. The germline V and J ends were trimmed by 0 bases and 0 bases, with 8 bases remaining between them. Per the germline V gene, CDR1 is SGHTS and CDR2 is YDEGEE. Prior autoimmune disease or systemic immunosuppression barred patients. Researchers took blood at baseline, on cycle 4 day 1, and on cycle 7 day 1. Here immunoSEQ multiplex PCR was the method, and the copy in TCRdb shows in-frame clones only, minus some. The table records approximately 24,000 clones, 75% to 80% of them present only once. V is TRBV5-8 and J is TRBJ2-3; no definite D call. This clonotype was obtained from an adult with an advanced solid tumor such as melanoma, head and neck, liver or kidney cancer. The material sequenced was CD4+ or CD8+ T cells sorted from blood, taken in a trial of the OX40 agonist ivuxolimab. The CDR3 nucleotides read TGTGCCAGCAGCTTGGGAGGCGGTAGCACAGATACGCAGTATTTT. Translating it yields CASSLGGGSTDTQYF.